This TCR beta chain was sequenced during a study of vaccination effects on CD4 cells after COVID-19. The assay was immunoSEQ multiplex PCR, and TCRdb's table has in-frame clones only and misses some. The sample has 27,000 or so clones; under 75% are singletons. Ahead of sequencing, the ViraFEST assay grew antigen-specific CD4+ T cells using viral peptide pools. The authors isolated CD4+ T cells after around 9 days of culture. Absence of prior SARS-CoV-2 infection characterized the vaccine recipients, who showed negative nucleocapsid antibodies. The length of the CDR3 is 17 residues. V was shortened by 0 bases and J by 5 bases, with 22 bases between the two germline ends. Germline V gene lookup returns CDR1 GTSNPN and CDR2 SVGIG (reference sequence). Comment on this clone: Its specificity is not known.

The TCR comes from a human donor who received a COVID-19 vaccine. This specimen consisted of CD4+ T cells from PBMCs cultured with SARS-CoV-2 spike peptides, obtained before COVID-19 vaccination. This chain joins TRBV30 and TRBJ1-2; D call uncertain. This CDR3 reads CAWSVSEGLRRSYGYTF. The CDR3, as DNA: TGTGCCTGGAGTGTAAGCGAAGGCTTGAGGCGGAGTTATGGCTACACCTTC. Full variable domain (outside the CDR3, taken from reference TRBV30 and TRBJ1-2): SQTIHQWPATLVQPVGSPLSLECTVEGTSNPNLYWYRQAAGRGLQLLFYSVGIGQISSEVPQNLSASRPQDRQFILSSKKLLLSDSGFYLCAWSVSEGLRRSYGYTFGSGTRLTVV.